The 13 T cell receptor beta chains reported below all come from one sample, sequenced in a study of CD8+CD57+ T cells in acquired aplastic anemia. Researchers used genomic DNA as the template to profile TCR beta VDJ and CDR3. From the reads, TCRdb called clonotypes with MiXCR, one entry per CDR3 protein. Of about 140,000 distinct CDR3 sequences listed, 40% to 45% are singletons. The sample taken for sequencing was sorted CD4+, CD8+, or CD8+CD57+ T cells (not recorded which) from PBMCs. The receptors here all came from a human donor in good health, serving as a control.

This clonotype was seen at least ten times. Its ends do not fully match the called genes, so a read error is possible. This chain connects TRBV5-1 to TRBJ1-5; D unclear. The length of the CDR3 is 12 residues. Germline V gene sequence: CDR1 SGHRS, CDR2 YFSETQ. In nucleotides, the CDR3 is TGCGCCAGCAGCTCGTCGGGTCTACGGACGACTTTT. It translates to CASSSSGLRTTF.

This clonotype was seen many times. The chain employs TRBV5-1 and TRBJ1-2; no firm D call. Germline V lookup: CDR1 SGHRS, CDR2 YFSETQ. This CDR3 spans 14 amino acids. V was clipped by 0 bases and J by 8 bases, with 14 bases between them. The CDR3 here is CASSLVLDTEGYTF. The CDR3 DNA sequence: TGCGCCAGCAGCTTGGTTTTGGATACAGAGGGCTACACCTTC.

The chain is built from TRBV6-5 and TRBJ2-7, with TRBD2 matching over 9 bases. Germline loops: CDR1 MNHEY, CDR2 SVGAGI. Trimming removed 2 bases from V and 7 bases from J; junction bases left unmatched: 9. The CDR3 extends over 15 amino acids. This chain's CDR3 is CASSYSSGRSSEQYF. The CDR3 DNA is TGTGCCAGCAGTTACAGTAGCGGGAGAAGTAGTGAGCAGTACTTC.

This clonotype has at least ten counts. The gene calls are TRBV12-3 or TRBV12-4 and TRBJ1-3, with 9 positions matching TRBD1. This CDR3 comprises 15 residues. The V segment lost 6 bases and the J segment 4 bases; nucleotides outside the gene matches: 7. DNA for the CDR3: TGTGCCAGCAGGGGCCTGGGACAGGGAGGAAACACCATATATTTT. It encodes CASRGLGQGGNTIYF.

This sequence joins TRBV20-1 and TRBJ1-4, with D possibly being TRBD1 (5 bases). CDR3 length equals 13 residues. In germline, CDR1 is DFQATT, CDR2 SNEGSKA (reference sequence). With 6 bases removed from V and 6 bases from J, the gap between germline ends came to 14 bases. The CDR3, as DNA: TGCAGTGCAACGGTGGGGACGGATGAAAAACTGTTTTTT. Protein sequence: CSATVGTDEKLFF.

This clonotype appeared a few times. This chain joins TRBV12-3 or TRBV12-4 and TRBJ1-2, with D tentatively TRBD1 (5 bases). The germline V and J ends were trimmed by 5 bases and 1 base, with 14 bases remaining between them. The CDR3 totals 15 residues. CDR3 protein: CASSPRQPDNYGYTF. DNA for the CDR3: TGTGCCAGCAGTCCCCGACAGCCGGATAACTATGGCTACACCTTC.

The chain joins TRBV12-3 or TRBV12-4 to TRBJ2-7; D gene uncertain. The CDR3 runs to 12 residues. V was cut by 5 bases and J by 5 bases, with 10 bases left in between. The CDR3 reads CASSEHLDEQYF. CDR3 DNA sequence: TGTGCCAGCAGTGAGCACCTCGACGAGCAGTACTTC.

Notes on this clonotype: This may be a read error: a much more frequent sequence differs by one nucleotide. CDR3 sequence: CASSFPDRAAVEQFF. In DNA, the CDR3 is TGTGCCAGCAGCTTCCCGGACAGGGCCGCGGTTGAGCAGTTCTTC. The genes are TRBV5-4 and TRBJ2-1; 8 nucleotides agree with TRBD1. The germline V gene encodes CDR1 SGHNT and CDR2 YYREEE (reference sequence). The CDR3 is 15 amino acids. V lost 2 bases, J lost 9 bases, and 10 bases stayed unmatched.

This clonotype was seen at least ten times. The rearrangement uses TRBV10-1 and TRBJ1-1; D is ambiguous. CDR1 and CDR2 (germline): WNHNN, SYGVQD (reference sequence). The CDR3 sequence is 12 residues long. Trimming took 6 bases from V and 4 from J, leaving 9 bases between them. The DNA for the CDR3 is TGCGCCAGCAGAAACAGATCCACTGAAGCTTTCTTT. Protein product: CASRNRSTEAFF.

This sequence joins TRBV10-3 and TRBJ1-2, with 7 bases that match TRBD1. The ends lost 6 bases at V and 6 bases at J; junction bases unmatched: 7. CDR1 and CDR2 (germline): ENHRY, SYGVKD. This CDR3 contains 13 residues. The DNA of the CDR3 is TGTGCCATCAGCGCGGGGACAGTCGATGGCTACACCTTC. Protein product: CAISAGTVDGYTF.

This clonotype was observed many times. This chain joins TRBV19 and TRBJ2-5; 9 bases align to TRBD1. The CDR3 covers 16 residues. V gave up 5 bases and J gave up 5 bases; unmatched junction bases: 12. Germline V gene lookup returns CDR1 LNHDA and CDR2 SQIVND (reference sequence). The DNA for the CDR3 is TGTGCCAGTAGTCCCCACCGGACAGGGGTTGCGGAGACCCAGTACTTC. This translates into CASSPHRTGVAETQYF.

Only one count was recorded for this clonotype. With a much larger clone just one base away, this may be a read error. The chain joins TRBV19 to TRBJ2-4; 9 bases align to TRBD1. The CDR3 runs to 17 residues. Germline V CDR1 and CDR2: LNHDA, SQIVND (reference sequence). CDR3 coding DNA: TGTGCCAGTAGTGTACAGGGGGCGTCGATAGCCAAAAACGTTCAGTACTTC. Translation: CASSVQGASIAKNVQYF.

This clonotype came up many times. The chain has TRBV20-1 and TRBJ2-7; 10 nucleotides agree with TRBD1. The J segment lost 2 bases and the V segment lost 7 bases, leaving 8 bases of the junction unmatched. Germline values: CDR1 DFQATT, CDR2 SNEGSKA (reference sequence). CDR3 length: 14 amino acids. The CDR3 region is CSVSGTGDPYEQYF. Here the CDR3 DNA reads TGCAGTGTTTCCGGGACAGGGGACCCCTACGAGCAGTACTTC.